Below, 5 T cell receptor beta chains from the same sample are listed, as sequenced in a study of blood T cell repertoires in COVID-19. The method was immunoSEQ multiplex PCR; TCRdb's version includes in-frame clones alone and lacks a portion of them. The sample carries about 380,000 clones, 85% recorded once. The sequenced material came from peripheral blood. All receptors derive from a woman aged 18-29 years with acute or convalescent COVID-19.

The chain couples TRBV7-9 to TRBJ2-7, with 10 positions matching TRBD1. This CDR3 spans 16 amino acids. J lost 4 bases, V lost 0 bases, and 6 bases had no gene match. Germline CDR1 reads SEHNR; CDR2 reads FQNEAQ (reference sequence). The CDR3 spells CASSLAGTGVSYEQYF. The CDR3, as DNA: TGTGCCAGCAGCTTAGCCGGGACAGGGGTATCTTACGAGCAGTACTTC.

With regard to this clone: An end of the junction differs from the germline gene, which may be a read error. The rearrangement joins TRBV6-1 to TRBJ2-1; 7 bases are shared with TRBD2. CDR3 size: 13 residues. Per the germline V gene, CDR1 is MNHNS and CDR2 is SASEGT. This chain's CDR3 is CASSEVGGTLPVF. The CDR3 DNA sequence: TGTGCCAGCAGCGAAGTGGGGGGGACCCTCCCAGTCTTC.

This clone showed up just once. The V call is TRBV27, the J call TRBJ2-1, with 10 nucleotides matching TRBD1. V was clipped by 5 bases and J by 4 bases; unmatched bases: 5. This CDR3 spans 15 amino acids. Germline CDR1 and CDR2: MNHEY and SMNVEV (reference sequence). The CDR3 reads CASSPDRGSYNEQFF. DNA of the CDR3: TGTGCCAGCAGTCCGGACAGGGGGTCGTACAATGAGCAGTTCTTC.

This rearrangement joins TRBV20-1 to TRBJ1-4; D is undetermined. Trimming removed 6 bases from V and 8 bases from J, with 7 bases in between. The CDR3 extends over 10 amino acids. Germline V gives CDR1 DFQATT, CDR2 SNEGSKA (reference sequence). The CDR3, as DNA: TGCAGTGCCAAGCGGGAAAAACTGTTTTTT. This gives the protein CSAKREKLFF.

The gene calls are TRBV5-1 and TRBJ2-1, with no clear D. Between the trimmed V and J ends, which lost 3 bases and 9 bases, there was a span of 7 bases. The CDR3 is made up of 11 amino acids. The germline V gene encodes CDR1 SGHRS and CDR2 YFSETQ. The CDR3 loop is CASSSSGEQFF. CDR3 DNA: TGCGCCAGCAGCTCGTCCGGTGAGCAGTTCTTC.